The sequence of this TCR beta chain was determined in a study of beta chain features in type 1 diabetes. General observations from the study: Patients' naive, central memory and Treg TCRB repertoires seemed closer to one another than those of healthy donors. All four CD4+ subsets from Type 1 diabetes patients carried moderately but significantly shorter TCRB CDR3s.

The isolated RNA, all of it, was reverse transcribed, so expressed TCRB transcripts were what got sequenced. Some clones are missing from TCRdb's copy, which holds only in-frame ones; the method was immunoSEQ multiplex PCR. The table has 900,000 or so clones, roughly a sixth seen once. The ends were cut back, 5 bases at V and 4 bases at J, with 15 bases in the middle. Per germline, CDR1 LNHDA and CDR2 SQIVND (reference sequence). This CDR3 is 15 amino acids long. Worth noting for this clone: Its antigen is undetermined.

Donors contributed one heparinised blood draw apiece, averaging about 120 mL. Markers CD45RO/CCR7/CD25/CD127/CD95/CD27 served to sort CD4+ naive, central memory, regulatory and stem cell-like memory cells. The V and J genes are TRBV19 and TRBJ1-5; D call uncertain. This receptor was taken from a young woman in good health. Sequenced sample: naive CD4+ T cells from blood. CDR3 bases: TGTGCCAGTAGTCCCGAACAGAGCTGGAATCAGCCCCAGCATTTT. Translating it yields CASSPEQSWNQPQHF. The full variable domain, in which reference TRBV19 and TRBJ1-5 provide the parts outside the CDR3, is DGGITQSPKYLFRKEGQNVTLSCEQNLNHDAMYWYRQDPGQGLRLIYYSQIVNDFQKGDIAEGYSVSREKKESFPLTVTSAQKNPTAFYLCASSPEQSWNQPQHFGDGTRLSIL.